These 15 T cell receptor beta chains came from one sample sequenced in a study of blood T cell repertoires in COVID-19. Sequencing used immunoSEQ multiplex PCR; TCRdb keeps in-frame clones, though not all of them. The sample contains tens of thousands of clones, 70% to 90% of which appear only once. The sequencing input was peripheral blood. These receptors all come from a man between 45 and 60 years old with active COVID-19.

The chain employs TRBV7-2 and TRBJ1-2; 8 nucleotides match TRBD1. Trimming took 3 bases from V and 4 from J; bases not matched to a gene: 4. This CDR3 is 14 amino acids long. Germline V CDR1 and CDR2: SGHTA, FQGNSA. CDR3 sequence reads: CASSFRGQGYGYTF. The CDR3 DNA is TGTGCCAGCAGCTTCAGGGGGCAGGGCTATGGCTACACCTTC.

A single count supports this clone. The V gene is TRBV19, the J gene TRBJ2-1; 7 bases match TRBD2. Germline CDR1 and CDR2: LNHDA and SQIVND (reference sequence). V shed 3 bases and J 9 bases; nucleotides not matched to a gene: 5. The CDR3 is 13 amino acids. The CDR3 bases are TGTGCCAGTAGTATCCTTCCGGGGGGTGAGCAGTTCTTC. This encodes CASSILPGGEQFF.

J is TRBJ1-5 and V is TRBV6-6; TRBD1 matches 8 bases. CDR1 is MNHNY and CDR2 is SVGAGI in the germline V gene (reference sequence). There are 12 residues in the CDR3. J lost 5 bases, V lost 6 bases, and 0 bases had no gene match. The CDR3 region has the DNA TGTGCCAGCAGGACAGGGGATCAGCCCCAGCATTTT. It codes for CASRTGDQPQHF.

The chain uses TRBV13 and TRBJ1-6, with 7 bases matching TRBD1. Germline V gene lookup returns CDR1 PRHDT and CDR2 FYEKMQ (reference sequence). The J segment lost 6 bases and the V segment lost 6 bases, leaving 5 bases of the junction unmatched. The CDR3 covers 14 residues. The CDR3 is CASSLTGTNSPLHF. The CDR3 DNA is TGTGCCAGCAGTCTGACAGGGACTAATTCACCCCTCCACTTT.

In its sample, this clone was seen once. This rearrangement joins TRBV18 to TRBJ2-2; D is possibly TRBD1 (6 bases). V was clipped by 3 bases and J by 2 bases, with 10 bases between them. Germline V gene sequence: CDR1 KGHSH, CDR2 LQKENI. The CDR3 extends over 15 amino acids. This CDR3 is CASSPSGQNTGELFF. In nucleotides, the CDR3 is TGTGCCAGCTCACCGTCGGGACAAAACACCGGGGAGCTGTTTTTT.

The V and J genes are TRBV5-4 and TRBJ1-4; 7 bases are shared with TRBD1. V was pared by 4 bases and J by 2 bases, with 5 bases of the junction left unmatched. The CDR3 contains 15 residues. Germline-derived CDR1 and CDR2 are SGHNT and YYREEE (reference sequence). The CDR3 protein is CASSPDRATNEKLFF. DNA for the CDR3: TGTGCCAGCAGCCCTGACAGGGCCACTAATGAAAAACTGTTTTTT.

The rearrangement uses TRBV12-5 and TRBJ2-7; D is perhaps TRBD2 (5 bases). The CDR3 spans 13 residues. Germline CDR1 reads LGHNT; CDR2 reads FRNRAP. Trimming shortened V by 7 bases and J by 3 bases, and 13 bases separated the two germline ends. DNA of the CDR3: TGTGCTAGTGCCACGGACGGGATCTACGAGCAGTACGTC. This translates into CASATDGIYEQYV.

The chain uses TRBV6-5 and TRBJ1-1; a weak D match, TRBD1 (5 bases). This CDR3 comprises 13 residues. V shed 6 bases and J shed 5 bases, with 13 bases lying between them. The germline gives CDR1 MNHEY, CDR2 SVGAGI. The CDR3 loop reads CASRVRAGTEAFF. In nucleotides, the CDR3 is TGTGCCAGCAGAGTCAGGGCTGGGACTGAAGCTTTCTTT.

This chain joins TRBV6-5 and TRBJ1-1; possibly TRBD1 for D (6 bases). The V end lost 7 bases, the J end lost 1 base, and 13 bases lay between the germline ends. CDR1 and CDR2 from the germline V gene are MNHEY and SVGAGI. The CDR3 is 14 residues long. CDR3 residues: CASIETGWNTEAFF. CDR3 sequence (DNA): TGTGCCAGCATCGAGACAGGCTGGAACACTGAAGCTTTCTTT.

This chain joins TRBV4-1 and TRBJ2-5; 8 bases match TRBD2. V was clipped by 1 base and J by 1 base; unmatched bases: 11. CDR1 is MGHRA, CDR2 YSYEKL, per germline. There are 18 residues in the CDR3. CDR3: CASSQAAGPGGPQETQYF. The CDR3 coding sequence is TGCGCCAGCAGCCAAGCGGCCGGGCCGGGAGGGCCCCAAGAGACCCAGTACTTC.

The rearrangement links TRBV2 to TRBJ2-7, with D perhaps matching TRBD1 (5 bases). This CDR3 spans 13 amino acids. Trimming removed 9 bases at V and 0 bases at J, with 12 bases between. The germline V gene has CDR1 SNHLY and CDR2 FYNNEI. CDR3: CASKIQDSYEQYF. The CDR3, as DNA: TGTGCCAGTAAAATACAGGACTCCTACGAGCAGTACTTC.

This clone was recorded once. This sequence joins TRBV12-5 and TRBJ1-2, with 9 positions matching TRBD1. The trim removed 2 bases at V and 4 bases at J, leaving 8 bases unmatched. Germline V gene sequence: CDR1 LGHNT, CDR2 FRNRAP. This CDR3 is 16 amino acids long. CDR3 residues: CASGLPLQGAAYGYTF. Written as DNA, the CDR3 is TGTGCTAGTGGTTTGCCCTTACAGGGGGCGGCCTATGGCTACACCTTC.

The V call is TRBV9, the J call TRBJ2-3, with D maybe TRBD2 (7 bases). Germline CDR1 is SGDLS and CDR2 is YYNGEE. This CDR3 contains 16 residues. The ends were cut back, 5 bases at V and 1 base at J, with 17 bases in the middle. This CDR3 reads CASSAVGGRRTDTQYF. In DNA form, the CDR3 reads TGTGCCAGCAGTGCTGTCGGGGGGCGGCGCACAGATACGCAGTATTTT.

The V gene is TRBV5-1, the J gene TRBJ2-2, with TRBD2 matching 9 bases. Germline V gives CDR1 SGHRS, CDR2 YFSETQ. V dropped 0 bases and J dropped 3; count of bases not matched to a gene: 6. The CDR3 consists of 17 residues. CDR3 coding DNA: TGCGCCAGCAGCTTGGCGGCGGGGGGGTTCGACACCGGGGAGCTGTTTTTT. It specifies CASSLAAGGFDTGELFF.

This clone was seen only a few times. V and J are TRBV5-1 and TRBJ1-5; D is uncertain. Per the germline V gene, CDR1 is SGHRS and CDR2 is YFSETQ. Between the trimmed V and J ends, which lost 1 base and 5 bases, there was a span of 13 bases. The CDR3 length is 15 residues. CDR3 protein: CASSLTGDRDQPQHF. Here the CDR3 DNA reads TGCGCCAGCAGCTTGACCGGTGATCGGGATCAGCCCCAGCATTTT.